These 25 T cell receptor beta chains share one sample of origin, sequenced in a study of neurological immune-mediated disorders. Time point denoted: longitudinal time-point 3. Each CDR3 protein is one row after TCRdb ran MiXCR on the 5' RACE reads. The table shows more than 75,000 distinct CDR3 sequences, with about 4.3% occurring only once. The sample consisted of PBMCs. The receptors were sampled from a woman aged 55 to 70 with multiple sclerosis.

The table lists this clonotype with many counts. V is TRBV7-9 and J is TRBJ2-5; D uncertain. CDR1 and CDR2 (germline): SEHNR, FQNEAQ (reference sequence). Trimming pared 3 bases from V and 5 bases from J, leaving 10 bases between. The CDR3 is 13 amino acids. For the CDR3, the DNA is TGTGCCAGCAGCTTCGATGCGATCGAGACCCAGTACTTC. Its protein is CASSFDAIETQYF. The full variable domain, in which reference TRBV7-9 and TRBJ2-5 provide the parts outside the CDR3, is DTGVSQNPRHKITKRGQNVTFRCDPISEHNRLYWYRQTLGQGPEFLTYFQNEAQLEKSRLLSDRFSAERPKGSFSTLEIQRTEQGDSAMYLCASSFDAIETQYFGPGTRLLVL.

In this sample, this clonotype turned up many times. The chain recombines TRBV11-2 with TRBJ1-2; 7 nucleotides agree with TRBD1. CDR1 is SGHAT, CDR2 FQNNGV, per germline. The CDR3 loop spans 14 amino acids. V lost 1 base and J lost 4; bases outside the gene matches: 3. The CDR3 DNA follows: TGTGCCAGCAGCTTAGCAGGGGGAGGCTATGGCTACACCTTC. It is translated as CASSLAGGGYGYTF.

This clonotype occurred many times. CDR3 protein: CASSLEGVGDTQYF. CDR3 coding DNA: TGTGCCAGCAGCTTAGAGGGGGTTGGCGATACGCAGTATTTT. The chain joins TRBV7-8 to TRBJ2-3; TRBD1 is a possible D gene (6 bases). V dropped 1 base and J dropped 6 bases, with 11 bases sitting between them. Germline lookup yields CDR1 SGHVS and CDR2 FQNEAQ. This CDR3 comprises 14 residues.

This clonotype was recorded many times. The chain uses TRBV20-1 and TRBJ1-2; 9 positions agree with TRBD1. Germline trimming cut 5 bases from V and 0 bases from J; bases unmatched to any gene: 7. CDR1 is DFQATT and CDR2 is SNEGSKA in the germline V gene (reference sequence). This CDR3 is 15 amino acids long. The CDR3 here is CSALPTGGANYGYTF. CDR3 coding DNA: TGCAGTGCTTTGCCGACAGGGGGAGCTAACTATGGCTACACCTTC.

This clonotype showed up many times. J is TRBJ2-5 and V is TRBV5-5; the D is unclear. Germline V gives CDR1 SGHKS, CDR2 YYEKEE (reference sequence). The CDR3 covers 14 residues. V dropped 3 bases and J dropped 4 bases, with 13 bases sitting between them. The CDR3 DNA sequence: TGTGCCAGCAGCTCCCGGGTGGGTTTAGAGACCCAGTACTTC. Translation gives CASSSRVGLETQYF.

The table lists this clonotype with many counts. The J gene is TRBJ2-7, the V gene TRBV5-1, with D perhaps TRBD2 (6 bases). Germline values: CDR1 SGHRS, CDR2 YFSETQ. This CDR3 has 16 amino acids. Trimming cost V 3 bases and J 4 bases, with 20 bases left between them. The CDR3 sequence is CASSSGLTPSQYEQYF. As DNA, the CDR3 is TGCGCCAGCAGCTCCGGACTAACCCCCTCCCAATACGAGCAGTACTTC.

This clonotype was picked up many times. The chain joins TRBV11-2 to TRBJ1-5; maybe TRBD1 (5 bases). Germline V gene lookup returns CDR1 SGHAT and CDR2 FQNNGV. V lost 1 base and J lost 5, with 6 bases in between. The CDR3 covers 13 residues. CDR3 DNA sequence: TGTGCCAGCAGCTTAGGGGGGGATCAGCCCCAGCATTTT. Amino acid sequence: CASSLGGDQPQHF.

This clonotype was counted many times. V is TRBV24-1 and J is TRBJ2-1; D not resolved. CDR1 KGHDR and CDR2 SFDVKD come from the germline V gene. This CDR3 contains 14 residues. The V gene lost 4 bases and the J gene lost 6 bases, with 12 bases spanning the gap. CDR3 bases: TGTGCCACCAGTGAACTCAGCTACACCAATGAGCAGTTCTTC. As protein: CATSELSYTNEQFF.

This clonotype was counted at least ten times. The V call is TRBV3-1, the J call TRBJ2-1, with D possibly being TRBD2 (6 bases). The ends were cut back, 4 bases at V and 0 bases at J, with 16 bases in the middle. Germline CDR1 is LGHDT and CDR2 is YNNKEL (reference sequence). The CDR3 runs 17 residues. CDR3 region: CASSLRLGDSSYNEQFF. In DNA, the CDR3 is TGTGCCAGCAGCCTCCGACTAGGGGATTCCTCCTACAATGAGCAGTTCTTC.

In its sample, this clonotype was seen many times. The chain uses TRBV5-1 and TRBJ2-1, with TRBD2 matching 14 bases. The CDR3 totals 17 residues. Unmatched junction bases numbered 11, after V lost 4 bases and J lost 8 bases. The germline V gene has CDR1 SGHRS and CDR2 YFSETQ. CDR3 residues: CASSPLRTSGGRDEQFF. Written as DNA, the CDR3 is TGCGCCAGCAGCCCGCTAAGGACTAGCGGGGGGAGGGATGAGCAGTTCTTC. The full variable domain, completed using reference TRBV5-1 and TRBJ2-1, is KAGVTQTPRYLIKTRGQQVTLSCSPISGHRSVSWYQQTPGQGLQFLFEYFSETQRNKGNFPGRFSGRQFSNSRSEMNVSTLELGDSALYLCASSPLRTSGGRDEQFFGPGTRLTVL.

The table lists this clonotype with many counts. The chain employs TRBV12-3 or TRBV12-4 and TRBJ2-2; 11 nucleotides agree with TRBD2. The CDR3 contains 16 residues. Losses at the gene ends were 6 bases for V and 4 bases for J; bases not matched to a gene: 7. As DNA, the CDR3 is TGTGCCAGCAGCCGAGCCGGGACTAGCGGCACCGGGGAGCTGTTTTTT. Translated, it gives CASSRAGTSGTGELFF.

This clonotype has at least ten counts. The chain combines TRBV20-1 with TRBJ1-5; possibly TRBD1 for D (6 bases). Deletions cut 4 bases from V and 5 bases from J, with 9 bases between. The CDR3 sequence is 12 residues long. CDR1 DFQATT and CDR2 SNEGSKA come from the germline V gene (reference sequence). Here the CDR3 reads CSATGDDQPQHF. Here the CDR3 DNA reads TGCAGTGCTACAGGGGACGATCAGCCCCAGCATTTT.

This clonotype appeared many times. The V and J genes are TRBV14 and TRBJ2-3, with no clear D. Between the trimmed V and J ends, which lost 1 base and 1 base, there was a span of 3 bases. Germline CDR1 is SGHDN and CDR2 is FVKESK. The CDR3 is 13 residues long. CDR3: CASSQVRTDTQYF. The DNA of the CDR3 is TGTGCCAGCAGCCAAGTTCGCACAGATACGCAGTATTTT. The whole variable domain, remainder taken from reference TRBV14 and TRBJ2-3, is EAGVTQFPSHSVIEKGQTVTLRCDPISGHDNLYWYRRVMGKEIKFLLHFVKESKQDESGMPNNRFLAERTGGTYSTLKVQPAELEDSGVYFCASSQVRTDTQYFGPGTRLTVL.

This clonotype was seen repeatedly, ten times or more. This chain connects TRBV28 to TRBJ2-5; 12 positions match TRBD1. Germline V CDR1 and CDR2: MDHEN, SYDVKM. CDR3 size: 15 residues. J gave up 3 bases and V 7 bases, and 6 bases lay outside the gene matches. The CDR3 region is CASMGQGAGEETQYF. The DNA for the CDR3 is TGTGCCAGCATGGGACAGGGGGCAGGAGAAGAGACCCAGTACTTC.

This clonotype was picked up many times. The V call is TRBV10-3, the J call TRBJ2-3, with unresolved D. The CDR3 has 13 amino acids. CDR1 and CDR2 from the germline V gene are ENHRY and SYGVKD. The V end was cut by 6 bases, the J end by 0 bases, with 7 bases between. In DNA form, the CDR3 reads TGTGCCATCAGCCCAGACAGCACAGATACGCAGTATTTT. Translated: CAISPDSTDTQYF.

There are many counts of this clonotype. The chain has TRBV10-2 and TRBJ2-7; 7 bases are a match to TRBD2. Losses at the gene ends were 8 bases for V and 2 bases for J; bases not matched to a gene: 3. Germline values: CDR1 WSHSY, CDR2 SAAADI. This CDR3 is built from 12 residues. The CDR3 DNA follows: TGCGCCAGCGGGGCGGGGGCCTACGAGCAGTACTTC. It encodes CASGAGAYEQYF.

A few counts support this clonotype. The CDR3 DNA sequence: TGTGCCAGCAGCTTATCAACAGTCTACGAGCAGTACTTC. Protein: CASSLSTVYEQYF. This chain connects TRBV7-9 to TRBJ2-7; D gene unclear. Germline V gene lookup returns CDR1 SEHNR and CDR2 FQNEAQ (reference sequence). The CDR3 consists of 13 residues. V was cut by 2 bases and J by 3 bases, with 8 bases left in between. Full variable domain (outside the CDR3, taken from reference TRBV7-9 and TRBJ2-7): DTGVSQNPRHKITKRGQNVTFRCDPISEHNRLYWYRQTLGQGPEFLTYFQNEAQLEKSRLLSDRFSAERPKGSFSTLEIQRTEQGDSAMYLCASSLSTVYEQYFGPGTRLTVT.

This clonotype was seen at least ten times. V gene TRBV6-6 combines with J gene TRBJ2-3, with D possibly being TRBD1 (6 bases). Per germline, CDR1 MNHNY and CDR2 SVGAGI (reference sequence). This CDR3 is built from 14 residues. V dropped 0 bases and J dropped 6 bases, with 10 bases sitting between them. The CDR3 spells CASSYSSRGDTQYF. The CDR3 DNA reads TGTGCCAGCAGTTACTCGAGTAGGGGGGATACGCAGTATTTT.

The table lists this clonotype with many counts. The chain recombines TRBV6-5 with TRBJ2-7; no firm D call. The germline V and J ends were trimmed by 8 bases and 4 bases, with 15 bases remaining between them. This CDR3 comprises 13 residues. Per germline, CDR1 MNHEY and CDR2 SVGAGI. The CDR3: CASGGRPSYEQYF. In DNA form, the CDR3 reads TGTGCCAGCGGCGGCAGGCCCTCTTACGAGCAGTACTTC.

The sample holds many counts of this clonotype. The V and J genes are TRBV12-3 or TRBV12-4 and TRBJ1-1; D call uncertain. Trimming took off 7 bases at V and 7 bases at J, with 13 bases between the two ends. This CDR3 comprises 12 residues. The CDR3 loop reads CASTTPTNEAFF. As DNA, the CDR3 is TGTGCCAGCACCACGCCCACAAATGAAGCTTTCTTT.

This clonotype was counted only a few times. This chain links TRBV4-2 with TRBJ2-7; TRBD2 agrees at 12 bases. This CDR3 is 16 amino acids long. V lost 8 bases to trimming and J lost 1 base; unmatched junction nucleotides: 9. Germline assignment: CDR1 LGHNA and CDR2 YNFKEQ. CDR3 sequence: CASGASGGAKSYEQYF. CDR3 in DNA: TGTGCCAGCGGAGCTAGCGGGGGGGCTAAGTCCTACGAGCAGTACTTC.

The chain recombines TRBV5-1 with TRBJ2-2, with D possibly called TRBD1 or TRBD2 (5 bases each). Per germline, CDR1 SGHRS and CDR2 YFSETQ. V lost 1 base, J lost 5 bases, and 15 bases lay in between. CDR3 length: 16 residues. CDR3 amino acids: CASSLLERGGTGELFF. Here the CDR3 DNA reads TGCGCCAGCAGCTTGTTGGAGAGGGGCGGGACCGGGGAGCTGTTTTTT.

This clonotype showed up many times. The V call is TRBV10-2, the J call TRBJ2-3; D gene uncertain. V lost 6 bases, J lost 0 bases, and 7 bases lay in between. Per the germline V gene, CDR1 is WSHSY and CDR2 is SAAADI. The CDR3 contains 13 residues. This CDR3 reads CASRVLSTDTQYF. The CDR3 region has the DNA TGCGCCAGCAGAGTACTTAGCACAGATACGCAGTATTTT.

Ten or more counts support this clonotype. The chain combines TRBV15 with TRBJ2-5; D perhaps matches TRBD2 (5 bases). In germline, CDR1 is LNHNV, CDR2 YYDKDF (reference sequence). The length of the CDR3 is 14 residues. V lost 0 bases, J lost 5 bases, and 10 bases lay in between. CDR3 DNA sequence: TGTGCCACCAGCAGAGATCGGGGTGCGGAGACCCAGTACTTC. This encodes CATSRDRGAETQYF. Looking up the rest from reference TRBV15 and TRBJ2-5 gives the full variable domain: DAMVIQNPRYQVTQFGKPVTLSCSQTLNHNVMYWYQQKSSQAPKLLFHYYDKDFNNEADTPDNFQSRRPNTSFCFLDIRSPGLGDTAMYLCATSRDRGAETQYFGPGTRLLVL.

This clonotype was seen ten or more times. Here the CDR3 reads CASSQGQGDYEQYF. DNA of the CDR3: TGTGCCAGCAGCCAAGGTCAGGGGGACTACGAGCAGTACTTC. The rearrangement links TRBV4-2 to TRBJ2-7, with 7 bases identical to TRBD1. The ends lost 1 base at V and 3 bases at J; junction bases unmatched: 3. CDR1 and CDR2 (germline): LGHNA, YNFKEQ. This CDR3 has 14 residues.